This paragraph covers one T cell receptor (beta chain) sequence. Its cognate antigen is unknown. As to time point: week 11, during vaccination. Mutant IDH1 20-mer peptide, at 300 ug, made up each vaccine dose, with topical imiquimod. Donors had new WHO grade 3 or 4 IDH1-mutant, ATRX-lost astrocytomas. Per germline, CDR1 SGHVS and CDR2 FQNEAQ. The CDR3 consists of 16 residues. The V end was cut by 5 bases, the J end by 5 bases, with 19 bases between. This entry comes from a study of a mutant IDH1 vaccine in newly diagnosed glioma. The wider study: Patients received vaccination from 4-6 weeks after radiotherapy alone, or with temozolomide cycles. Earlier treatment was radiotherapy, temozolomide, or both, with most getting both.

Some clones are missing from TCRdb's copy, which holds only in-frame ones; the method was immunoSEQ multiplex PCR. This table has roughly 110,000 clones, 85% to 90% appearing once. Points from the study as a whole: With respect to changes in top peripheral T cell clonotypes, pseudoprogression seemed unrelated.

The receptor comes from a woman in her forties or fifties with glioma. This sample comprised PBMCs, obtained from a glioma patient whose treatment included an IDH1 peptide vaccine. The gene calls are TRBV7-8 and TRBJ2-1, with D perhaps TRBD1 (6 bases). For the CDR3, the DNA is TGTGCCAGCAGCGCCTACAGGGTCGTAGGTGACAATGAGCAGTTCTTC. This gives the protein CASSAYRVVGDNEQFF.